The 8 T cell receptor beta chains below were found in one sample sequenced in a study of blood T cell repertoires in COVID-19. Method: immunoSEQ multiplex PCR; TCRdb's copy keeps in-frame clones and lacks some. The sample consists of approximately 100,000 clones, around 80% of them appearing once. Input material: peripheral blood. The receptors here all came from a human donor in a cohort sampled during active or convalescent COVID-19.

The V and J genes are TRBV19 and TRBJ2-7; 8 positions match TRBD1. The CDR3 runs 14 residues. Trimming cost V 7 bases and J 7 bases; bases outside gene matches: 12. Germline CDR1 LNHDA, CDR2 SQIVND (reference sequence). CDR3 region: CASNQAGGVGEQYF. Here the CDR3 DNA reads TGTGCCAGTAATCAGGCAGGGGGCGTTGGAGAGCAGTACTTC.

CDR3 in DNA: TGTGCCAGCAGCCCAGCGGACCCTAGAAACAATGAGCAGTTCTTC. Protein: CASSPADPRNNEQFF. The V gene is TRBV7-9, the J gene TRBJ2-1; a possible D gene is TRBD2 (5 bases). CDR3 length: 15 residues. Trimming left V 5 bases short and J 5 bases short, with 16 bases between. Germline CDR1 reads SEHNR; CDR2 reads FQNEAQ (reference sequence).

The chain recombines TRBV29-1 with TRBJ1-2; D is possibly TRBD1 (5 bases). Trimming pared 3 bases from V and 3 bases from J, leaving 8 bases between. The CDR3 runs to 12 residues. CDR1 and CDR2 from the germline V gene are SQVTM and ANQGSEA. CDR3 sequence (DNA): TGCAGCGTTGACAGGGTTGACTATGGCTACACCTTC. Protein product: CSVDRVDYGYTF. Variable domain in full (rest from reference TRBV29-1 and TRBJ1-2): SAVISQKPSRDICQRGTSLTIQCQVDSQVTMMFWYRQQPGQSLTLIATANQGSEATYESGFVIDKFPISRPNLTFSTLTVSNMSPEDSSIYLCSVDRVDYGYTFGSGTRLTVV.

V is TRBV7-8 and J is TRBJ2-7; 16 bases match TRBD2. The CDR3 covers 15 residues. Germline V lookup: CDR1 SGHVS, CDR2 FQNEAQ. J was trimmed by 6 bases and V by 5 bases; bases with no gene match: 4. In DNA, the CDR3 is TGTGCCAGCAGCCGGGGACTAGCGGGGGGGCTCGAGCAGTACTTC. Residues: CASSRGLAGGLEQYF.

The CDR3 nucleotides are TGCGCCAGCAGCCACCGGGACAGGGGACTGAACACTGAAGCTTTCTTT. Its protein product is CASSHRDRGLNTEAFF. The V and J genes are TRBV4-1 and TRBJ1-1; 10 bases fit TRBD1. The J segment lost 0 bases and the V segment lost 3 bases, leaving 4 bases of the junction unmatched. CDR3 size: 16 residues. In germline, CDR1 is MGHRA, CDR2 YSYEKL.

Concerning this clone: This specimen includes other DNA sequences encoding the same CDR3. V usage is TRBV28 and J usage is TRBJ2-7; possible D gene TRBD1, 5 bases. From germline, CDR1 is MDHEN and CDR2 SYDVKM. This CDR3 spans 14 amino acids. The V end was cut by 2 bases, the J end by 2 bases, with 10 bases between. The CDR3 sequence is CASSLGDSTYEQYF. The CDR3 bases are TGTGCCAGCAGTTTAGGAGACAGCACCTACGAGCAGTACTTC. Complete variable domain (other parts from reference TRBV28 and TRBJ2-7): DVKVTQSSRYLVKRTGEKVFLECVQDMDHENMFWYRQDPGLGLRLIYFSYDVKMKEKGDIPEGYSVSREKKERFSLILESASTNQTSMYLCASSLGDSTYEQYFGPGTRLTVT.

The rearrangement links TRBV4-3 to TRBJ2-7, with D possibly being TRBD1 (6 bases). Trimming removed 2 bases at V and 0 bases at J, with 11 bases between. Looked up from germline, CDR1 is LGHNA and CDR2 is YSLEER. This CDR3 spans 15 amino acids. CDR3 loop: CASSQYTGSSYEQYF. The CDR3 DNA follows: TGCGCCAGCAGCCAATATACAGGGAGCTCCTACGAGCAGTACTTC.

The CDR3 reads CASSPDRNYGYTF. Written as DNA, the CDR3 is TGTGCCAGCAGTCCCGACAGAAACTATGGCTACACCTTC. The V call is TRBV6-5, the J call TRBJ1-2; a weak D match, TRBD1 (5 bases). Germline CDR1 and CDR2: MNHEY and SVGAGI. The ends were cut back, 5 bases at V and 2 bases at J, with 9 bases in the middle. The CDR3 runs 13 residues.